The 31 T cell receptor beta chains in this list originate from one sample, sequenced in a study of control samples from healthy donors and cancer patients. The assay was immunoSEQ multiplex PCR, and TCRdb's table has in-frame clones only and misses some. The sample records under 75,000 clones, over 75% being singletons. The specimen sequenced was PBMCs. These receptors were taken from a woman aged 50 to 60 with colorectal cancer.

This clone showed up just once. The chain combines TRBV12-3 or TRBV12-4 with TRBJ1-2; D gene unclear. This CDR3 comprises 13 residues. V was cut by 7 bases and J by 2 bases, with 11 bases left in between. The CDR3: CASTPRQNYGYTF. The CDR3 DNA reads as TGTGCCAGCACCCCACGCCAGAACTATGGCTACACCTTC.

The V and J genes are TRBV6-6 and TRBJ1-3; D ambiguous. Per the germline V gene, CDR1 is MNHNY and CDR2 is SVGAGI (reference sequence). Trimming removed 6 bases at V and 2 bases at J, with 14 bases between. CDR3 length: 15 residues. CDR3 amino acids: CASSRDFLTGNTIYF. The CDR3 DNA reads TGTGCCAGCAGCCGAGACTTCTTAACTGGAAACACCATATATTTT.

The chain uses TRBV10-3 and TRBJ1-2; D gene unclear. The CDR3 runs 13 residues. CDR1 and CDR2 from the germline V gene are ENHRY and SYGVKD. With 10 bases removed from V and 3 bases from J, the gap between germline ends came to 15 bases. The CDR3 reads CATANHGDYGYTF. The CDR3 DNA follows: TGTGCCACCGCGAACCACGGGGACTATGGCTACACCTTC.

The chain has TRBV6-5 and TRBJ2-7; weak D call: TRBD1 (6 bases). V was shortened by 1 base and J by 6 bases, with 10 bases between the two germline ends. The CDR3 extends over 13 amino acids. The germline gives CDR1 MNHEY, CDR2 SVGAGI. The CDR3 spells CASSYLQQGEQYF. The CDR3 bases are TGTGCCAGCAGTTACTTACAACAGGGCGAGCAGTACTTC.

The rearrangement joins TRBV5-1 to TRBJ1-1; 7 bases match TRBD1. The CDR3 is made up of 15 amino acids. Germline lookup yields CDR1 SGHRS and CDR2 YFSETQ. With 4 bases clipped from V and 1 base from J, the junction kept 7 bases outside the gene matches. CDR3 DNA: TGCGCCAGCAGCGAGAGGACAGGACCGAACACTGAAGCTTTCTTT. Translation gives CASSERTGPNTEAFF.

The rearrangement links TRBV7-9 to TRBJ1-1; D not resolved. V was cut by 5 bases and J by 4 bases, with 14 bases left in between. Germline V CDR1 and CDR2: SEHNR, FQNEAQ (reference sequence). The CDR3 length is 14 residues. CDR3 amino acids: CASSPQAGSTEAFF. The DNA for the CDR3 is TGTGCCAGCAGCCCCCAGGCGGGGAGCACTGAAGCTTTCTTT. Looking up the rest from reference TRBV7-9 and TRBJ1-1 gives the full variable domain: DTGVSQNPRHKITKRGQNVTFRCDPISEHNRLYWYRQTLGQGPEFLTYFQNEAQLEKSRLLSDRFSAERPKGSFSTLEIQRTEQGDSAMYLCASSPQAGSTEAFFGQGTRLTVV.

The V and J genes are TRBV28 and TRBJ2-2; D possibly corresponds to TRBD1 (6 bases). This CDR3 has 15 residues. Germline values: CDR1 MDHEN, CDR2 SYDVKM. The V gene lost 3 bases and the J gene lost 6 bases, with 14 bases spanning the gap. The CDR3 sequence is CASSFRDTLPGELFF. For the CDR3, the DNA is TGTGCCAGCAGTTTCCGGGACACCCTTCCCGGGGAGCTGTTTTTT. The full variable domain, rest sourced from reference TRBV28 and TRBJ2-2, is DVKVTQSSRYLVKRTGEKVFLECVQDMDHENMFWYRQDPGLGLRLIYFSYDVKMKEKGDIPEGYSVSREKKERFSLILESASTNQTSMYLCASSFRDTLPGELFFGEGSRLTVL.

This clone was seen a handful of times. This chain uses TRBV19 with TRBJ2-1; 7 positions match TRBD1. The CDR3 has 12 residues. V was clipped by 8 bases and J by 7 bases; unmatched bases: 5. Germline V gene lookup returns CDR1 LNHDA and CDR2 SQIVND (reference sequence). This chain's CDR3 is CASSKQGNEQFF. The CDR3 DNA reads as TGTGCCAGTTCGAAACAGGGGAATGAGCAGTTCTTC.

V and J are TRBV20-1 and TRBJ1-5; no definite D call. The CDR3 runs to 15 residues. Trimming pared 3 bases from V and 0 bases from J, leaving 12 bases between. CDR1 and CDR2 (germline): DFQATT, SNEGSKA (reference sequence). Here the CDR3 DNA reads TGCAGTGCTAGTGTTACACTGTATAGCAATCAGCCCCAGCATTTT. It specifies CSASVTLYSNQPQHF.

The V call is TRBV27, the J call TRBJ2-3; D is ambiguous. The CDR3 extends over 15 amino acids. Trimming removed 2 bases from V and 0 bases from J, with 9 bases in between. Germline V CDR1 and CDR2: MNHEY, SMNVEV (reference sequence). The DNA of the CDR3 is TGTGCCAGCAGTTTAGGGTCTACTAGCACAGATACGCAGTATTTT. Translated, it gives CASSLGSTSTDTQYF.

The rearrangement uses TRBV13 and TRBJ2-7; 12 positions agree with TRBD2. V lost 4 bases and J lost 5; bases outside the gene matches: 3. The CDR3 runs 14 residues. Germline assignment: CDR1 PRHDT and CDR2 FYEKMQ (reference sequence). The CDR3 here is CASSSGLAGNEQYF. The CDR3 DNA reads TGTGCCAGCAGCTCTGGACTAGCGGGAAACGAGCAGTACTTC.

This rearrangement joins TRBV7-8 to TRBJ2-7; D is unresolved. CDR1 is SGHVS and CDR2 is FQNEAQ in the germline V gene. Between the trimmed V and J ends, which lost 5 bases and 1 base, there was a span of 12 bases. This CDR3 is 14 amino acids long. CDR3 nucleotide sequence: TGTGCCAGCAGCCCCATCATAGGGTCCTACGAGCAGTACTTC. Translating it yields CASSPIIGSYEQYF. The full variable domain, with the rest looked up from reference TRBV7-8 and TRBJ2-7, is GAGVSQSPRYKVAKRGQDVALRCDPISGHVSLFWYQQALGQGPEFLTYFQNEAQLDKSGLPSDRFFAERPEGSVSTLKIQRTQQEDSAVYLCASSPIIGSYEQYFGPGTRLTVT.

The chain recombines TRBV12-5 with TRBJ2-3; 7 bases are shared with TRBD1. The junction had 25 bases not matched to a gene; V was cut back by 6 bases and J by 1 base. The CDR3 spans 21 residues. Germline V gives CDR1 LGHNT, CDR2 FRNRAP. Here the CDR3 DNA reads TGTGCTAGTGGCCTGAACGACAGGGATTGGACCCGCCCTCTCCGCACAGATACGCAGTATTTT. Amino acids: CASGLNDRDWTRPLRTDTQYF.

The chain links TRBV19 to TRBJ1-5, with 10 bases that match TRBD1. J lost 9 bases, V lost 0 bases, and 5 bases had no gene match. Germline loops: CDR1 LNHDA, CDR2 SQIVND (reference sequence). This CDR3 spans 15 amino acids. The DNA for the CDR3 is TGTGCCAGTAGTATAGATAGGACAGGGGGGAGGCCCCAGCATTTT. It yields the protein CASSIDRTGGRPQHF.

The chain couples TRBV30 to TRBJ1-2, with 7 bases matching TRBD1. V shed 5 bases, J shed 3 bases, and the junction held 6 bases outside the gene matches. Germline V gene sequence: CDR1 GTSNPN, CDR2 SVGIG (reference sequence). The CDR3 sequence is 13 residues long. As DNA, the CDR3 is TGTGCCTGGGTAACAGGGGAGGACTATGGCTACACCTTC. Its protein product is CAWVTGEDYGYTF. Looking up the rest from reference TRBV30 and TRBJ1-2 gives the full variable domain: SQTIHQWPATLVQPVGSPLSLECTVEGTSNPNLYWYRQAAGRGLQLLFYSVGIGQISSEVPQNLSASRPQDRQFILSSKKLLLSDSGFYLCAWVTGEDYGYTFGSGTRLTVV.

This chain links TRBV6-5 with TRBJ2-7; weak D call: TRBD1 (6 bases). Between the trimmed V and J ends, which lost 6 bases and 2 bases, there was a span of 11 bases. The CDR3 covers 13 residues. The germline CDR1 and CDR2 sequences are MNHEY and SVGAGI. The CDR3 nucleotides read TGTGCCAGCAGAAACAGGGAAACCTACGAGCAGTACTTC. Translated, it gives CASRNRETYEQYF.

The genes are TRBV2 and TRBJ1-2, with 7 bases matching TRBD1. The germline CDR1 and CDR2 sequences are SNHLY and FYNNEI. With 6 bases clipped from V and 1 base from J, the junction kept 2 bases outside the gene matches. The CDR3 is 13 amino acids. The chain's CDR3 is CASRGTVNYGYTF. CDR3 sequence (DNA): TGTGCCAGCAGGGGGACAGTTAACTATGGCTACACCTTC.

The chain has TRBV30 and TRBJ2-7, with D possibly TRBD1 on 6 matching bases. CDR1 is GTSNPN and CDR2 is SVGIG in the germline V gene (reference sequence). The CDR3 contains 9 residues. V lost 8 bases and J lost 9, with 11 bases in between. CDR3 in DNA: TGTGCCGGGGGCGGTGGGCAGTACTTC. Translated, it gives CAGGGGQYF.

The J gene is TRBJ1-3, the V gene TRBV6-6; possible D gene TRBD1, 6 bases. Germline V gives CDR1 MNHNY, CDR2 SVGAGI (reference sequence). The CDR3 is made up of 15 amino acids. The V end was cut by 7 bases, the J end by 0 bases, with 13 bases between. CDR3 nucleotide sequence: TGTGCCAGCATAGAGGACAGAAGCTCTGGAAACACCATATATTTT. This gives the protein CASIEDRSSGNTIYF.

CDR3: CASSQDLVSYNEQFF. CDR3 nucleotides: TGTGCCAGCAGCCAAGATCTTGTGTCCTACAATGAGCAGTTCTTC. V and J are TRBV4-2 and TRBJ2-1; no definite D call. CDR3 length: 15 amino acids. In germline, CDR1 is LGHNA, CDR2 YNFKEQ. The V and J ends lost 0 bases and 1 base respectively, with 7 bases between them.

This clone appeared a few times. This chain links TRBV7-2 with TRBJ2-3; 10 positions agree with TRBD1. From germline, CDR1 is SGHTA and CDR2 FQGNSA. The CDR3 has 15 residues. After removal of 4 bases from V and 1 base from J, the junction contained 2 bases not matched to a gene. This chain's CDR3 is CASSSGTGGTDTQYF. CDR3 in DNA: TGTGCCAGCAGCTCCGGGACAGGGGGCACAGATACGCAGTATTTT.

This clone was detected once. This sequence joins TRBV28 and TRBJ2-4; the match to TRBD1 covers 9 bases. The CDR3 spans 18 residues. The J segment lost 0 bases and the V segment lost 3 bases, leaving 9 bases of the junction unmatched. Germline CDR1 is MDHEN and CDR2 is SYDVKM. The CDR3 is CASSLLAGTGLAKNIQYF. DNA of the CDR3: TGTGCCAGCAGTTTGCTAGCCGGGACAGGGTTAGCCAAAAACATTCAGTACTTC.

The V gene is TRBV19, the J gene TRBJ1-2; 8 bases are shared with TRBD1. The ends lost 6 bases at V and 7 bases at J; junction bases unmatched: 7. Germline lookup yields CDR1 LNHDA and CDR2 SQIVND (reference sequence). This CDR3 spans 13 amino acids. CDR3 sequence reads: CASSPDRDGGYTF. CDR3 bases: TGTGCCAGTAGCCCGGACAGGGATGGTGGCTACACCTTC.

The chain employs TRBV30 and TRBJ1-2, with D maybe TRBD1 (5 bases). V shed 3 bases and J shed 3 bases, with 11 bases lying between them. Per germline, CDR1 GTSNPN and CDR2 SVGIG (reference sequence). The CDR3 length is 13 residues. The CDR3 nucleotides are TGTGCCTGGAGGCCGGGGGAGGACTATGGCTACACCTTC. Amino acid sequence: CAWRPGEDYGYTF. Full variable domain (outside the CDR3, taken from reference TRBV30 and TRBJ1-2): SQTIHQWPATLVQPVGSPLSLECTVEGTSNPNLYWYRQAAGRGLQLLFYSVGIGQISSEVPQNLSASRPQDRQFILSSKKLLLSDSGFYLCAWRPGEDYGYTFGSGTRLTVV.

This clone was picked up one time. The chain links TRBV19 to TRBJ2-1; D perhaps matches TRBD2 (5 bases). From germline, CDR1 is LNHDA and CDR2 SQIVND (reference sequence). V was clipped by 4 bases and J by 7 bases, with 17 bases between them. The CDR3 has 15 amino acids. CDR3 protein: CASSSWPTRINEQFF. CDR3 DNA sequence: TGTGCCAGTAGTAGCTGGCCCACTAGGATAAATGAGCAGTTCTTC.

The V call is TRBV7-3, the J call TRBJ2-2, with D perhaps matching TRBD1 (6 bases). V lost 5 bases to trimming and J lost 2 bases, with 18 bases between them. The CDR3 runs to 17 residues. Germline values: CDR1 SGHTA, CDR2 FQGTGA. For the CDR3, the DNA is TGTGCCAGCAGCCCCTTAAGACAGGACTTAAACACCGGGGAGCTGTTTTTT. Protein product: CASSPLRQDLNTGELFF.

The rearrangement uses TRBV6-4 and TRBJ2-5; D perhaps matches TRBD2 (6 bases). The germline V gene encodes CDR1 MRHNA and CDR2 SNTAGT. Trimming stripped 6 bases from V and 10 bases from J, with 12 bases between. The CDR3 runs to 11 residues. The CDR3 coding sequence is TGTGCCAGCAGCCACCGGGACTTCCAGTACTTC. Translated: CASSHRDFQYF.

This sequence joins TRBV2 and TRBJ2-5; TRBD2 is a possible D gene (5 bases). Trimming removed 4 bases at V and 7 bases at J, with 13 bases between. The length of the CDR3 is 13 residues. The germline gives CDR1 SNHLY, CDR2 FYNNEI. For the CDR3, the DNA is TGTGCCAGCAGTGCCGGACTGGGTGGGACCCAGTACTTC. Its translation is CASSAGLGGTQYF.

The chain combines TRBV3-1 (or the pseudogene TRBV3-2) with TRBJ1-2; D not resolved. Germline values: CDR1 LGHDT, CDR2 YNNKEL (reference sequence). The germline V and J ends were trimmed by 0 bases and 6 bases, with 14 bases remaining between them. The CDR3 has 15 amino acids. As DNA, the CDR3 is TGTGCCAGCAGCCAAGATGGCTGGGATCGCGATGGCTACACCTTC. Residues: CASSQDGWDRDGYTF.

The chain is built from TRBV5-1 and TRBJ2-2; D is ambiguous. V lost 1 base, J lost 3 bases, and 10 bases lay in between. The CDR3 extends over 15 amino acids. Per germline, CDR1 SGHRS and CDR2 YFSETQ. CDR3 nucleotide sequence: TGCGCCAGCAGCTTGTTTTCGGCTGACACCGGGGAGCTGTTTTTT. Amino acids: CASSLFSADTGELFF.

The chain uses TRBV5-1 and TRBJ1-1; 8 bases are shared with TRBD1. Unmatched junction bases numbered 10, after V lost 4 bases and J lost 5 bases. Germline V CDR1 and CDR2: SGHRS, YFSETQ. This CDR3 comprises 15 residues. The CDR3 is CASSTYDRGRTEAFF. CDR3 bases: TGCGCCAGCAGCACCTACGACAGGGGAAGGACTGAAGCTTTCTTT.